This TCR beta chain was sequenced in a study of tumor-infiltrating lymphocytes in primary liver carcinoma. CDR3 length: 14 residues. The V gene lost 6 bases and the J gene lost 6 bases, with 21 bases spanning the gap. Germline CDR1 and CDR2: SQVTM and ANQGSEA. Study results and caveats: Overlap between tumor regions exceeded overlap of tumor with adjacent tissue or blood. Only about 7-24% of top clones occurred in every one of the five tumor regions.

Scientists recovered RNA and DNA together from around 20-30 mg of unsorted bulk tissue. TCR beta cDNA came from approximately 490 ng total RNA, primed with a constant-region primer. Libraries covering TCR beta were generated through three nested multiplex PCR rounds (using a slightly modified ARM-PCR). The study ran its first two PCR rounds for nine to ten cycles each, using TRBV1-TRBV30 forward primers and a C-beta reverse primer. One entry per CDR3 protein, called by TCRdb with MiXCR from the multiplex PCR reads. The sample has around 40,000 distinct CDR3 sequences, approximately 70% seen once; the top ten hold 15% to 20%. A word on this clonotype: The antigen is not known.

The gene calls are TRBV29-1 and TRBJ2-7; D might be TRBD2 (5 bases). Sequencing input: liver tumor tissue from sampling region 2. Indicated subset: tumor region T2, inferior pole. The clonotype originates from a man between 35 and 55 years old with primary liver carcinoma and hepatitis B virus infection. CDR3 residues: CSVQVTGYEGEQYF. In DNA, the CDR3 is TGCAGCGTACAAGTTACGGGGTACGAGGGCGAGCAGTACTTC.